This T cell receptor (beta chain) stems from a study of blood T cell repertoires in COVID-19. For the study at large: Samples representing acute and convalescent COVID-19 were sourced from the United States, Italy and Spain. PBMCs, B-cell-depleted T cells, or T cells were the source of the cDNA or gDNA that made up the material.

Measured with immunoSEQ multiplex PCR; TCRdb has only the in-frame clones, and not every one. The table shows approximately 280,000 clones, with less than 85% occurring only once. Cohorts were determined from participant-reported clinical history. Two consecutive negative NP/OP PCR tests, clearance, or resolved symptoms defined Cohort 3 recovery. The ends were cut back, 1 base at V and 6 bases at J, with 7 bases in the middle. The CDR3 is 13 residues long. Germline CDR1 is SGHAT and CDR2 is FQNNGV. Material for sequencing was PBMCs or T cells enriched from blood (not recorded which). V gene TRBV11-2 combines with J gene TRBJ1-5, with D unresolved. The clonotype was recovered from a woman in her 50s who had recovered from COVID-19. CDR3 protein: CASSLAAFQPQHF. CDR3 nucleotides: TGTGCCAGCAGCTTAGCAGCGTTTCAGCCCCAGCATTTT.